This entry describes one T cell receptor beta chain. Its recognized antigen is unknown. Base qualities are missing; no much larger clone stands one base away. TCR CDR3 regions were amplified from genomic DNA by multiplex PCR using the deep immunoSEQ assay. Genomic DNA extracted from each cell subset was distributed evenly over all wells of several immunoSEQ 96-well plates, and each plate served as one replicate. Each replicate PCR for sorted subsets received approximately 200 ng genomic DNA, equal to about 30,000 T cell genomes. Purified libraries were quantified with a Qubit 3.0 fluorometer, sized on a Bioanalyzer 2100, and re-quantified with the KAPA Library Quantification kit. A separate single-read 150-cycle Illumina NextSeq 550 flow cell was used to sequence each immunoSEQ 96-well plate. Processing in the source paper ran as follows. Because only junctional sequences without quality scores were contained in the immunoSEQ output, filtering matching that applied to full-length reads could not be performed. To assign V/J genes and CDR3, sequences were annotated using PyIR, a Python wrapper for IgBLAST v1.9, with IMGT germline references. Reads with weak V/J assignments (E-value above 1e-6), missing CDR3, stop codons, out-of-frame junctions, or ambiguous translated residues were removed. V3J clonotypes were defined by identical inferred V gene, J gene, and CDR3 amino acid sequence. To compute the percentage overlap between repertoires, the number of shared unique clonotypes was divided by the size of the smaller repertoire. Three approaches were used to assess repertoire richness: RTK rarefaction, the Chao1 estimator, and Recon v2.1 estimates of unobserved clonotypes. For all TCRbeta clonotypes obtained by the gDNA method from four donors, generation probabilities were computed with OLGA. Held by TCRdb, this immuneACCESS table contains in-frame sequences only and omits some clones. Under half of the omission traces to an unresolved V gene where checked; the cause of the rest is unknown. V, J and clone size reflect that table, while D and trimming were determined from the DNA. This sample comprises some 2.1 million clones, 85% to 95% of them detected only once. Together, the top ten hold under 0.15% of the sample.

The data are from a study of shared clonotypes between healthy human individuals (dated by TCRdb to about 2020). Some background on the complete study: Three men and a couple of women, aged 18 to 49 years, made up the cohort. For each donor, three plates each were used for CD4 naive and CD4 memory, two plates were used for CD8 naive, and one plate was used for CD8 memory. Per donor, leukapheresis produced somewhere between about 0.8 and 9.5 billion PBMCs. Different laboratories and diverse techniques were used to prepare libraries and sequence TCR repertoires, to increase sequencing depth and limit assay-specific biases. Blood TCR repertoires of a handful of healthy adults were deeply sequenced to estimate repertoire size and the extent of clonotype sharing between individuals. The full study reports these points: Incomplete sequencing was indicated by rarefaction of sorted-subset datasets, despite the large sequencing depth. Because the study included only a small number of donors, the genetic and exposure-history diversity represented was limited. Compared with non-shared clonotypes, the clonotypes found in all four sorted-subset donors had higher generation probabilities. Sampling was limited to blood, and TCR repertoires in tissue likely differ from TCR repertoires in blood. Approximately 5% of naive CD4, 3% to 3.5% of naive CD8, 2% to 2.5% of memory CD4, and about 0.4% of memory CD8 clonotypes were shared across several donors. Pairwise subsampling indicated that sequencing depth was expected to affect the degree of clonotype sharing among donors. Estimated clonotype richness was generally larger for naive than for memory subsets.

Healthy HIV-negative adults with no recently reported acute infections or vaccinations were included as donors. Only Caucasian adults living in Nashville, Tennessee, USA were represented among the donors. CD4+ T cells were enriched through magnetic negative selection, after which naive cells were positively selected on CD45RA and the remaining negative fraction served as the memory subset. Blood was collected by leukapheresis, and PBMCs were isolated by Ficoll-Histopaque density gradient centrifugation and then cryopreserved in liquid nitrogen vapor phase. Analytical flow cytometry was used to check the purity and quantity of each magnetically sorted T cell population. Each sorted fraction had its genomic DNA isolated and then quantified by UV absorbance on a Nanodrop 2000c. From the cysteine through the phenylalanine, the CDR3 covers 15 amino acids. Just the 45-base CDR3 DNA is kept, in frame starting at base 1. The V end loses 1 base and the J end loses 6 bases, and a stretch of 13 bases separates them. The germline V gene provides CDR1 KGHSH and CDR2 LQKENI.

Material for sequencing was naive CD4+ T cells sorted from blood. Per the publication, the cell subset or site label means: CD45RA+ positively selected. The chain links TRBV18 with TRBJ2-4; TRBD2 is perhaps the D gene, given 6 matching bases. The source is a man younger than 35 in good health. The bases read TGTGCCAGCTCACCACGGAGGGAAGGGACAAACATTCAGTACTTC. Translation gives CASSPRREGTNIQYF.